The 22 T cell receptor beta chains below all came from one sample that was sequenced in a study of blood T cell repertoires in COVID-19 (TCRdb year 2020). To prepare the library, the immunoSEQ multiplex PCR assay was applied. TCRdb limited this immuneACCESS table to in-frame rearrangements with V and J called. A share of clones is missing; checked studies link under half to unresolved V genes, and the rest is unexplained. The sample table records some 320,000 clones; 85% of these occur just once. The top ten constitute 1.5% to 2% of the sample. The specimen sequenced was PBMCs or T cells enriched from blood (not recorded which). The receptors were sampled from a woman aged 25 to 39 who had been exposed to COVID-19.

This sequence joins TRBV19 and TRBJ2-5; 9 nucleotides line up with TRBD1. Looked up from germline, CDR1 is LNHDA and CDR2 is SQIVND (reference sequence). The CDR3 runs to 15 residues. The ends lost 5 bases at V and 3 bases at J; junction bases unmatched: 7. CDR3 loop: CASSYGTGREETQYF. The CDR3 nucleotides are TGTGCCAGTAGTTACGGGACAGGGAGGGAAGAGACCCAGTACTTC.

The chain carries TRBV5-5 and TRBJ2-2; D possibly corresponds to TRBD1 (6 bases). V was trimmed by 4 bases and J by 5 bases, leaving 18 bases between them. The CDR3 is made up of 16 amino acids. Germline CDR1 and CDR2: SGHKS and YYEKEE (reference sequence). CDR3 loop: CASSHHREVGTGELFF. DNA of the CDR3: TGTGCCAGCAGCCATCACAGGGAAGTTGGAACCGGGGAGCTGTTTTTT.

The chain has TRBV6-5 and TRBJ2-1; 10 positions match TRBD2. Germline-derived CDR1 and CDR2 are MNHEY and SVGAGI. CDR3 size: 15 residues. V gave up 2 bases and J gave up 8 bases; unmatched junction bases: 6. CDR3 protein: CASSYSGRESDEQFF. CDR3 DNA: TGTGCCAGCAGTTACAGCGGGAGGGAGTCCGATGAGCAGTTCTTC.

The V gene is TRBV7-3, the J gene TRBJ1-2; tentative D call: TRBD1 (5 bases). Germline V lookup: CDR1 SGHTA, CDR2 FQGTGA. V was clipped by 5 bases and J by 3 bases, with 13 bases between them. The CDR3 contains 14 residues. This chain's CDR3 is CASSPGLADYGYTF. Written as DNA, the CDR3 is TGTGCCAGCAGCCCGGGACTCGCGGACTATGGCTACACCTTC.

This clone was recorded only once. The J gene is TRBJ2-3, the V gene TRBV5-1; 9 bases are shared with TRBD2. Trimming cost V 4 bases and J 4 bases; bases outside gene matches: 10. Per the germline V gene, CDR1 is SGHRS and CDR2 is YFSETQ. This CDR3 spans 16 amino acids. CDR3 nucleotide sequence: TGCGCCAGCAGCCCAGGACTAGCGCTCTCTTCAGATACGCAGTATTTT. It codes for CASSPGLALSSDTQYF.

The table lists this clone with a few counts. The V call is TRBV6-1, the J call TRBJ1-1; D gene uncertain. The CDR3 sequence is 14 residues long. The germline gives CDR1 MNHNS, CDR2 SASEGT. The germline V and J ends were trimmed by 0 bases and 1 base, with 6 bases remaining between them. This chain's CDR3 is CASSEALGNTEAFF. CDR3 coding DNA: TGTGCCAGCAGTGAAGCGCTAGGGAACACTGAAGCTTTCTTT.

The V call is TRBV5-4, the J call TRBJ2-7; D remains unclear. The germline V and J ends were trimmed by 3 bases and 0 bases, with 7 bases remaining between them. This CDR3 has 13 residues. The germline gives CDR1 SGHNT, CDR2 YYREEE (reference sequence). The CDR3 DNA reads as TGTGCCAGCAGCTCGGCGGTCTCCTACGAGCAGTACTTC. It encodes CASSSAVSYEQYF.

This clone was counted only a few times. The chain combines TRBV12-3 or TRBV12-4 with TRBJ1-2; no definite D call. Trimming removed 2 bases at V and 6 bases at J, with 4 bases between. The CDR3 has 11 amino acids. Written as DNA, the CDR3 is TGTGCCAGCAGTTTACAAAATGGCTACACCTTC. Protein: CASSLQNGYTF.

Worth noting for this clone: The identical CDR3 is also encoded by other nucleotide sequences in the sample. The V and J genes are TRBV27 and TRBJ2-7; the match to TRBD1 covers 8 bases. The CDR3 spans 15 residues. Germline V gene lookup returns CDR1 MNHEY and CDR2 SMNVEV (reference sequence). The trim removed 0 bases at V and 0 bases at J, leaving 1 base unmatched. CDR3 DNA: TGTGCCAGCAGTTTATCTGGACAGGGCTCCTACGAGCAGTACTTC. Translated, it gives CASSLSGQGSYEQYF.

The J gene is TRBJ1-1, the V gene TRBV10-3; perhaps TRBD1 as D (6 bases). Germline V CDR1 and CDR2: ENHRY, SYGVKD. V was clipped by 8 bases and J by 1 base, with 14 bases between them. The CDR3 loop spans 14 amino acids. The CDR3 DNA reads as TGTGCCATCCAAAAAGGGGGGGCGAACACTGAAGCTTTCTTT. Residues: CAIQKGGANTEAFF.

This rearrangement joins TRBV21-1 to TRBJ2-7; TRBD2, the table's D call, lacks a check against the DNA. TRBV21-1 is termed a pseudogene. CDR3 length: 10 amino acids. CDR3 bases: TGTGCCAGCAGTTACTACGAGCAGTACTTC. Translation: CASSYYEQYF.

The V call is TRBV19, the J call TRBJ1-5; D is ambiguous. Germline lookup yields CDR1 LNHDA and CDR2 SQIVND (reference sequence). The CDR3 length is 16 residues. Trimming shortened V by 7 bases and J by 1 base, and 17 bases separated the two germline ends. CDR3 in DNA: TGTGCCAGTACCCCTTCGACTTATTGGAGCAATCAGCCCCAGCATTTT. It yields the protein CASTPSTYWSNQPQHF.

This clone showed up just once. J is TRBJ1-2 and V is TRBV2; D not resolved. CDR1 SNHLY and CDR2 FYNNEI come from the germline V gene. The CDR3 runs 13 residues. Trimming cost V 3 bases and J 5 bases, with 10 bases left between them. The CDR3 loop reads CASSDTARYGYTF. CDR3 nucleotides: TGTGCCAGCAGTGATACAGCCCGTTATGGCTACACCTTC.

This chain connects TRBV29-1 to TRBJ2-3; D gene uncertain. The CDR3 has 14 amino acids. Germline values: CDR1 SQVTM, CDR2 ANQGSEA. Trimming pared 3 bases from V and 0 bases from J, leaving 10 bases between. The CDR3: CSVDNSLSTDTQYF. For the CDR3, the DNA is TGCAGCGTTGATAACTCCTTGAGCACAGATACGCAGTATTTT.

CDR3: CASSPGGGTGINTEAFF. As DNA, the CDR3 is TGCGCCAGCAGCCCGGGCGGGGGGACAGGGATTAACACTGAAGCTTTCTTT. The genes are TRBV5-1 and TRBJ1-1; 9 bases are a match to TRBD1. Germline V gene data show CDR1 as SGHRS and CDR2 as YFSETQ. The CDR3 totals 17 residues. V lost 4 bases and J lost 2; bases outside the gene matches: 12.

J is TRBJ1-3 and V is TRBV4-3; D ambiguous. CDR1 is LGHNA and CDR2 is YSLEER in the germline V gene. The CDR3 has 17 residues. The ends were cut back, 0 bases at V and 0 bases at J, with 12 bases in the middle. In nucleotides, the CDR3 is TGCGCCAGCAGCCAAGAGAGGGCAGGCTTCTCTGGAAACACCATATATTTT. Protein product: CASSQERAGFSGNTIYF.

The J gene is TRBJ1-1, the V gene TRBV27; D not certain. CDR1 MNHEY and CDR2 SMNVEV come from the germline V gene (reference sequence). CDR3 length equals 15 residues. V gave up 2 bases and J gave up 2 bases, with 12 bases separating them. CDR3 DNA: TGTGCCAGCAGTTTAATAGGCCAGGTTAACACTGAAGCTTTCTTT. This translates into CASSLIGQVNTEAFF.

In this sample, this clone turned up a few times. The rearrangement joins TRBV15 to TRBJ1-1; the D gene is possibly TRBD1 (6 bases). Germline CDR1 LNHNV, CDR2 YYDKDF (reference sequence). The CDR3 runs 14 residues. The V end was cut by 5 bases, the J end by 1 base, with 11 bases between. In DNA, the CDR3 is TGTGCCACCAGCTACCAGGGGCAGAACACTGAAGCTTTCTTT. It encodes CATSYQGQNTEAFF. Full variable domain (rest looked up from reference TRBV15 and TRBJ1-1): DAMVIQNPRYQVTQFGKPVTLSCSQTLNHNVMYWYQQKSSQAPKLLFHYYDKDFNNEADTPDNFQSRRPNTSFCFLDIRSPGLGDTAMYLCATSYQGQNTEAFFGQGTRLTVV.

This clone has only a few counts. The V and J genes are TRBV3-1 (or the pseudogene TRBV3-2) and TRBJ1-6, with no clear D. Germline V gene sequence: CDR1 LGHDT, CDR2 YNNKEL (reference sequence). The V gene lost 4 bases and the J gene lost 6 bases, with 7 bases spanning the gap. This CDR3 region has 13 residues. The CDR3 reads CASSPRLNSPLHF. For the CDR3, the DNA is TGTGCCAGCAGCCCTCGACTTAATTCACCCCTCCACTTT.

This chain connects TRBV27 to TRBJ2-7, with TRBD2 matching over 8 bases. Germline V gene data show CDR1 as MNHEY and CDR2 as SMNVEV (reference sequence). The CDR3 extends over 14 amino acids. The junction had 9 bases not matched to a gene; V was cut back by 6 bases and J by 5 bases. The DNA for the CDR3 is TGTGCCAGCAGCCTGGTCCTGACTAGCGACGAGCAGTACTTC. Its translation is CASSLVLTSDEQYF.

CDR3 sequence: CASSKQGGNTEAFF. CDR3 nucleotides: TGTGCCAGCAGCAAACAGGGGGGGAACACTGAAGCTTTCTTT. The V and J genes are TRBV6-2 or TRBV6-3 and TRBJ1-1; 8 bases map to TRBD1. The CDR3 runs 14 residues. The germline V gene encodes CDR1 MNHEY and CDR2 SVGEGT. V gave up 6 bases and J gave up 1 base; unmatched junction bases: 4.

Here the CDR3 reads CASSLRGRRRDTEAFF. The DNA for the CDR3 is TGTGCCAGCAGCTTGCGGGGGCGCAGAAGGGACACTGAAGCTTTCTTT. The chain employs TRBV27 and TRBJ1-1; tentatively, D is TRBD1 (6 bases). The CDR3 spans 16 residues. V gave up 6 bases and J gave up 3 bases, with 20 bases separating them. In germline, CDR1 is MNHEY, CDR2 SMNVEV (reference sequence).